The sequence of this T cell receptor beta chain was determined in a study of blood T cell repertoires in COVID-19. Cohort placement rested on clinical history that participants reported themselves. Germline CDR1 LNHDA, CDR2 SQIVND (reference sequence). V shed 1 base and J shed 6 bases, with 21 bases lying between them. This CDR3 region has 17 residues. Some clones are missing from TCRdb's copy, which holds only in-frame ones; the method was immunoSEQ multiplex PCR. There are about 370,000 clones in the sample; over 75% occur only once, and 1% lies in the top ten. The chain carries TRBV19 and TRBJ1-2; D perhaps matches TRBD1 (5 bases). Sequencing used PBMCs or T cells enriched from blood (not recorded which). The TCR comes from a man aged 18 to 30 who had recovered from COVID-19. CDR3 residues: CASSIVVGGRHRDGYTF. CDR3 nucleotides: TGTGCCAGTAGTATAGTTGTGGGGGGAAGACACCGCGATGGCTACACCTTC.